This T cell receptor beta chain was profiled in a study of control samples from healthy donors and cancer patients. Data came from immunoSEQ multiplex PCR; TCRdb stores just in-frame clones and leaves some out. The sample consists of tens of thousands of clones, roughly 65% of them appearing once. Trimming cost V 6 bases and J 2 bases; bases outside gene matches: 7. The CDR3 has 15 amino acids. Germline loops: CDR1 LNHDA, CDR2 SQIVND (reference sequence). This clone was observed once. Source material: formalin-fixed, paraffin-embedded tissue. V usage is TRBV19 and J usage is TRBJ2-7, with TRBD1 matching 10 bases. The origin of this receptor is a male donor with melanoma. As DNA, the CDR3 is TGTGCCAGTAGCCCCCGGACAGGGGGGACCTACGAGCAGTACTTC. The encoded protein is CASSPRTGGTYEQYF.